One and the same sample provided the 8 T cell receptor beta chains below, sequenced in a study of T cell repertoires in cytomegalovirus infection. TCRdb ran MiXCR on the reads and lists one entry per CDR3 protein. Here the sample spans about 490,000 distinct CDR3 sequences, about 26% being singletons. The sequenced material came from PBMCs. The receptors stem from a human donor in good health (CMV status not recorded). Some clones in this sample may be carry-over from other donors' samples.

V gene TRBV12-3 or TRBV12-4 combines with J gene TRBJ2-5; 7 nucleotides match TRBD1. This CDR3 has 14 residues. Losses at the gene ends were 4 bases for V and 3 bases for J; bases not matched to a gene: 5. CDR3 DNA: TGTGCCAGCAGTTCATCCGGGACAGAAGAGACCCAGTACTTC. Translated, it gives CASSSSGTEETQYF.

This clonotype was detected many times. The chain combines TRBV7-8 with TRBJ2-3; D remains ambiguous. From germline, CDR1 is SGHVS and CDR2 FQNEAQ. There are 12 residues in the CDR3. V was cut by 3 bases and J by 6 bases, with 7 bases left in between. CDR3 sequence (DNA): TGTGCCAGCAGCTTTGGCGGCGATACGCAGTATTTT. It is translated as CASSFGGDTQYF.

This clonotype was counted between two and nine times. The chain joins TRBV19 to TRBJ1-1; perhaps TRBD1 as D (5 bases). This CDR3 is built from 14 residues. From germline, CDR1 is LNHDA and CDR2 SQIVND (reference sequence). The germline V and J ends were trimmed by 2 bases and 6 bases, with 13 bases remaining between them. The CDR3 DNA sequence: TGTGCCAGTAGTATAAGGGGCGGGATTCCTGAAGCTTTCTTT. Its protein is CASSIRGGIPEAFF.

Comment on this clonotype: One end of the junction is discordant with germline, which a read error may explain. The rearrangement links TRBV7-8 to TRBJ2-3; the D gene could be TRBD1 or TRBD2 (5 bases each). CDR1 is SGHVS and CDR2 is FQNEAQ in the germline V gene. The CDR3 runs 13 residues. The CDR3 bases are TGTGCCAGCAGCTCCAATAGGGGAGATGCGCAGTATTTT. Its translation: CASSSNRGDAQYF.

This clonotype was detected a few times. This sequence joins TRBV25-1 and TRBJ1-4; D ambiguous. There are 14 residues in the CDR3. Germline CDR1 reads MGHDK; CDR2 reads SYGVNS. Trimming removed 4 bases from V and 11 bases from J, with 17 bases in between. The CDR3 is CASSVIRPGFKLFF. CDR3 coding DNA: TGTGCCAGCAGTGTAATTCGTCCAGGATTCAAACTGTTTTTT.

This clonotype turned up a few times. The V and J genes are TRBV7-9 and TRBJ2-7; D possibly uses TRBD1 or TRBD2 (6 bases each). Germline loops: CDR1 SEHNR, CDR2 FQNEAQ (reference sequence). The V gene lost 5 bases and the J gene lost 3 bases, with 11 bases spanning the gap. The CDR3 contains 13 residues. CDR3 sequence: CASSVGGLYEQYF. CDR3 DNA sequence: TGTGCCAGCAGCGTAGGGGGGCTCTACGAGCAGTACTTC.

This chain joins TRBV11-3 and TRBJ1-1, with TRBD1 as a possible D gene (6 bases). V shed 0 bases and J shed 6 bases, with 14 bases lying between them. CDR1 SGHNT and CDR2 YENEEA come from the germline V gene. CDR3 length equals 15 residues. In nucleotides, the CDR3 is TGTGCCAGCAGCTTAGATTTGGCAGGGGAGCCTGAAGCTTTCTTT. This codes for CASSLDLAGEPEAFF.

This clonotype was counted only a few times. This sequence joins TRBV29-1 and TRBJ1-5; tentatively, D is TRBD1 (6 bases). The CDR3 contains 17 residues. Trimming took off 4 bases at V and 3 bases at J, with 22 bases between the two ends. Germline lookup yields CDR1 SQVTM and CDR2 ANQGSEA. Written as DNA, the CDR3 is TGCAGCGTTGGCACTCCGGGGAGAGGACAGTCCAATCAGCCCCAGCATTTT. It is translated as CSVGTPGRGQSNQPQHF.